The source of this T cell receptor (beta chain) is a study of blood T cell repertoires in COVID-19. The wider study: COVID-19 samples, acute and convalescent, were from the United States, Italy and Spain.

There are 14 residues in the CDR3. CDR1 is SGHVS, CDR2 FQNEAQ, per germline. Trimming cost V 1 base and J 3 bases, with 7 bases left between them. Only one count was recorded for this clone. In the authors' methods: Amplification of reference gene primers provided the estimated nucleated cell counts. Profiling relied on immunoSEQ multiplex PCR, and the TCRdb table lists in-frame clones only, not all of them. That table furnishes V, J and clone size, whereas the DNA furnished D and trimming. The table shows around 14,000 clones, with 80% to 95% occurring only once. Sequences were obtained from peripheral blood. This clonotype originated in a human donor in a cohort sampled during active COVID-19. The rearrangement links TRBV7-8 to TRBJ2-1; D call uncertain. For the CDR3, the DNA is TGTGCCAGCAGCTTAGAGCACGGCTACAATGAGCAGTTCTTC. Translated, it gives CASSLEHGYNEQFF.